A single sample gave rise to the 9 T cell receptor beta chains below, sequenced in a study of identical twins. TCRdb passed the 5' RACE reads through MiXCR, listing each CDR3 protein once. The sample holds 410,000 or so distinct CDR3 sequences; less than 20% are singletons and the top ten take roughly 12%. Sequenced: naive T cells sorted from blood. These receptors were obtained from a man aged 50 to 59 in good health.

This clonotype was seen repeatedly, ten times or more. CDR3 protein: CASRFLRGDTQYF. For the CDR3, the DNA is TGTGCCAGCAGGTTCCTTAGGGGAGATACGCAGTATTTT. The V and J genes are TRBV6-1 and TRBJ2-3; D perhaps matches TRBD1 (5 bases). Trimming cost V 6 bases and J 5 bases, with 12 bases left between them. Per the germline V gene, CDR1 is MNHNS and CDR2 is SASEGT. CDR3 length equals 13 residues.

Comments on this clonotype: One end of the junction fails to match germline, which may point to a read error. J is TRBJ1-1 and V is TRBV6-2 or TRBV6-3; 9 bases align to TRBD1. The CDR3 consists of 17 residues. Germline CDR1 reads MNHEY; CDR2 reads SVGEGT. The CDR3 DNA sequence: TGTGCCAGCAGTCACTCAACAGGGGGCAAGTCGGGCACTGAAGCTTTCTTT. This encodes CASSHSTGGKSGTEAFF.

The chain links TRBV5-1 to TRBJ2-7; a possible D gene is TRBD2 (5 bases). The CDR3 extends over 16 amino acids. Germline V gives CDR1 SGHRS, CDR2 YFSETQ. Trimming pared 0 bases from V and 8 bases from J, leaving 21 bases between. The CDR3 DNA follows: TGCGCCAGCAGCTTGGATGAGGGTAGCCGCTATCGCAAGCAGTACTTC. Translation gives CASSLDEGSRYRKQYF.

This clonotype has a count of ten or more. CDR3 DNA sequence: TGTGCCAGCAGCTTGGCCGGAACAGCCCGAGGAAACACTGAAGCTTTCTTT. Amino acid sequence: CASSLAGTARGNTEAFF. The chain uses TRBV5-6 and TRBJ1-1; D gene unclear. Germline V gene lookup returns CDR1 SGHDT and CDR2 YYEEEE. The V and J ends lost 0 bases and 2 bases respectively, with 17 bases between them. The CDR3 is 17 residues long.

This clonotype has a handful of counts. This sequence joins TRBV6-5 and TRBJ2-7; 9 bases line up with TRBD1. The germline V gene encodes CDR1 MNHEY and CDR2 SVGAGI. With V trimmed by 0 bases and J by 2 bases, 5 bases remained unmatched. The CDR3 totals 16 residues. CDR3 region: CASSYSSGQGAYEQYF. The DNA of the CDR3 is TGTGCCAGCAGTTACTCATCGGGACAGGGAGCCTACGAGCAGTACTTC.

The rearrangement links TRBV5-1 to TRBJ2-6; perhaps TRBD2 as D (6 bases). The V end lost 7 bases, the J end lost 1 base, and 9 bases lay between the germline ends. In germline, CDR1 is SGHRS, CDR2 YFSETQ. The CDR3 consists of 14 residues. For the CDR3, the DNA is TGCGCCAGCGGGGCGGGGTCTGGGGCCAACGTCCTGACTTTC. This encodes CASGAGSGANVLTF.

This clonotype was detected many times. The chain employs TRBV5-1 and TRBJ2-1; no clear D gene. CDR3 length: 13 amino acids. The V gene lost 1 base and the J gene lost 7 bases, with 9 bases spanning the gap. CDR1 and CDR2 from the germline V gene are SGHRS and YFSETQ. The chain's CDR3 is CASSLTNANEQFF. The CDR3 DNA reads TGCGCCAGCAGCTTGACGAACGCTAATGAGCAGTTCTTC.

This clonotype appeared many times. The chain carries TRBV12-3 or TRBV12-4 and TRBJ2-7; D is perhaps TRBD1 (5 bases). The CDR3 consists of 15 residues. Trimming shortened V by 1 base and J by 0 bases, and 10 bases separated the two germline ends. The CDR3 is CASSLEAGPSYEQYF. CDR3 nucleotide sequence: TGTGCCAGCAGTTTAGAAGCAGGGCCCTCCTACGAGCAGTACTTC.

This clonotype has just a few counts. This chain links TRBV7-9 with TRBJ2-5; no firm D call. The V end lost 0 bases, the J end lost 5 bases, and 16 bases lay between the germline ends. This CDR3 has 16 residues. CDR1 SEHNR and CDR2 FQNEAQ come from the germline V gene (reference sequence). CDR3 in DNA: TGTGCCAGCAGCTTAGCGCAGCCACGGGCTGGTGAGACCCAGTACTTC. It specifies CASSLAQPRAGETQYF.